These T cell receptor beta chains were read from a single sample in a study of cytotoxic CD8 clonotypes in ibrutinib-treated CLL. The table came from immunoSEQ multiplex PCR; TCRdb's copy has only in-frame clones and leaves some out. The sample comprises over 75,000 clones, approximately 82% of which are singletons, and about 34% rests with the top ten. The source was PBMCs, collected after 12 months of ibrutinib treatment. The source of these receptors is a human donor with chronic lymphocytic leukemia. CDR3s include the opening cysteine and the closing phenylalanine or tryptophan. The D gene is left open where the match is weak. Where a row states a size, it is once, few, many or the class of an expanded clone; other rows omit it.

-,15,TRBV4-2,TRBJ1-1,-,TGTGCCAGCAGCCCAGGAGGGTCGGGGAACACTGAAGCTTTCTTT,CASSPGGSGNTEAFF
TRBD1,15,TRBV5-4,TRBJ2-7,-,TGTGCCAGCAGTGACCGGGACAGGGGAGGCTACGAGCAGTACTTC,CASSDRDRGGYEQYF
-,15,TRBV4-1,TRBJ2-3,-,TGCGCCAGCAGCCTACAGGGATTCGACACAGATACGCAGTATTTT,CASSLQGFDTDTQYF
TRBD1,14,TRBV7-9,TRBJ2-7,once,TGTGCCAGCAGCTCGGGGACAGGAGATTACGAGCAGTACTTC,CASSSGTGDYEQYF
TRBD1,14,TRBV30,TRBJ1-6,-,TGTGCCTGGGACCCGGGACAGGGGGGATCACCCCTCCACTTT,CAWDPGQGGSPLHF
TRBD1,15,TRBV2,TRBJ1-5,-,TGTGCCAGCAGGGGCGACAGGGGTAGCAATCAGCCCCAGCATTTT,CASRGDRGSNQPQHF
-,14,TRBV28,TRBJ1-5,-,TGTGCCAGCAGTTCCCTGGCGGGTGGACGGCCCCAGCATTTT,CASSSLAGGRPQHF
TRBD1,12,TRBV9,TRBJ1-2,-,TGTGCCAGCAGCGCCCGACAGGGTGGCTACACCTTC,CASSARQGGYTF
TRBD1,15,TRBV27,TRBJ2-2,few,TGTGCCAGCACCCGGGACAGGCTTAACACCGGGGAGCTGTTTTTT,CASTRDRLNTGELFF
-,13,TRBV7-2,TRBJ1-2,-,TGTGCCAGCAGCCCGACAGGCCCCTATGGCTACACCTTC,CASSPTGPYGYTF
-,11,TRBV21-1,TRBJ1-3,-,TGTGCCAGCAGCAAAGCCATACCGTCGGCTTTT,CASSKAIPSAF
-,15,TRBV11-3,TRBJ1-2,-,TGTGCCAGCAGCTTAGGTAACCAGGGACCCTATGGCTACACCTTC,CASSLGNQGPYGYTF